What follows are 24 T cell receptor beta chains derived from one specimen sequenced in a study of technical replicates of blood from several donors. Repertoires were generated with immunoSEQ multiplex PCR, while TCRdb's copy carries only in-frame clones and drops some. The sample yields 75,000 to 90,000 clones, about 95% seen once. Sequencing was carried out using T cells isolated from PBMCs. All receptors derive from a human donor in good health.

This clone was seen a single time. The CDR3 region is CASSVVGATYNEQFF. The CDR3 DNA is TGTGCCAGCAGCGTAGTAGGGGCTACCTACAATGAGCAGTTCTTC. This rearrangement joins TRBV9 to TRBJ2-1; D is possibly TRBD1 (5 bases). The V gene's germline CDR1 is SGDLS and CDR2 YYNGEE. The CDR3 has 15 amino acids. V lost 0 bases and J lost 2, with 9 bases in between. Based on the CDR3 plus reference TRBV9 and TRBJ2-1, the full variable domain is DSGVTQTPKHLITATGQRVTLRCSPRSGDLSVYWYQQSLDQGLQFLIQYYNGEERAKGNILERFSAQQFPDLHSELNLSSLELGDSALYFCASSVVGATYNEQFFGPGTRLTVL.

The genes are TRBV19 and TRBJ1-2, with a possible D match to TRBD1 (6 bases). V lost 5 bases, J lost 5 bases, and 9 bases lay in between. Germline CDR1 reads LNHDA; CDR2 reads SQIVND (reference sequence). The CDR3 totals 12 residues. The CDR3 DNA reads TGTGCCAGTAGTCTGCAGGGGTATGGCTACACCTTC. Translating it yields CASSLQGYGYTF.

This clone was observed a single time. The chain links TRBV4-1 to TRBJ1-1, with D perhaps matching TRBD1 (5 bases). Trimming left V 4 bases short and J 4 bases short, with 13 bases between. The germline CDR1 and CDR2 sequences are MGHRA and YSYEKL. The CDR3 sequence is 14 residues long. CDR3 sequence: CASSLTRQGTEAFF. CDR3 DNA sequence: TGCGCCAGCAGCCTGACCAGGCAGGGCACTGAAGCTTTCTTT.

CDR3 bases: TGTGCCAGCAGTTTCGAGTGGGGGACAGGGGCCTTCCAAGAGACCCAGTACTTC. Amino acid sequence: CASSFEWGTGAFQETQYF. The chain recombines TRBV28 with TRBJ2-5, with 10 bases lining up with TRBD1. The CDR3 extends over 18 amino acids. In germline, CDR1 is MDHEN, CDR2 SYDVKM. V lost 3 bases, J lost 1 base, and 11 bases stayed unmatched.

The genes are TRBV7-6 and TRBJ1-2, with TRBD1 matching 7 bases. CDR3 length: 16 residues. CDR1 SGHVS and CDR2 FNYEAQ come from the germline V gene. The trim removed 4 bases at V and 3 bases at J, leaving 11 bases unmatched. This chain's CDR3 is CASSSEPWQGDYGYTF. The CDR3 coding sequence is TGTGCCAGCAGCTCCGAGCCGTGGCAGGGGGACTATGGCTACACCTTC. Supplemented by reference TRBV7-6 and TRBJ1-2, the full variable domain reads GAGVSQSPRYKVTKRGQDVALRCDPISGHVSLYWYRQALGQGPEFLTYFNYEAQQDKSGLPNDRFSAERPEGSISTLTIQRTEQRDSAMYRCASSSEPWQGDYGYTFGSGTRLTVV.

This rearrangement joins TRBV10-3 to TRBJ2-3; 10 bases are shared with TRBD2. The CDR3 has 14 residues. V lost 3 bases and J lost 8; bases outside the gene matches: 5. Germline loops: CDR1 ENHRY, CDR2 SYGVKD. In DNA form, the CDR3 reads TGTGCCATCAGTGAACGAGCGGGAGGGGGTACGCAGTATTTT. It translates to CAISERAGGGTQYF.

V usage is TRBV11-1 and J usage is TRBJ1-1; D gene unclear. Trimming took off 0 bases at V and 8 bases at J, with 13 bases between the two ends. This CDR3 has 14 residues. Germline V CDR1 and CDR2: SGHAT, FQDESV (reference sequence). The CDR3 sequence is CASSLARRFSEAFF. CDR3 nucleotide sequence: TGTGCCAGCAGCTTAGCGCGCAGGTTCTCGGAAGCTTTCTTT.

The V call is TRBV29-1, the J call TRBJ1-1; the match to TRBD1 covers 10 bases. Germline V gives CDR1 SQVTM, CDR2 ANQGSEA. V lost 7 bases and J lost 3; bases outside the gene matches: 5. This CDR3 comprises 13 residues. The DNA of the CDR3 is TGCAGCGCACGGACAGGGGGGGACACTGAAGCTTTCTTT. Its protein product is CSARTGGDTEAFF.

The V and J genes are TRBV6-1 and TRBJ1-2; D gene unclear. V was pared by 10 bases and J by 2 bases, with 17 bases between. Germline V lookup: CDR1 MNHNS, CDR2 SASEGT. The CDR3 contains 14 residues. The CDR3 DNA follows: TGTGCCATCAGATTGAGGACGGGAAACTATGGCTACACCTTC. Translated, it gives CAIRLRTGNYGYTF.

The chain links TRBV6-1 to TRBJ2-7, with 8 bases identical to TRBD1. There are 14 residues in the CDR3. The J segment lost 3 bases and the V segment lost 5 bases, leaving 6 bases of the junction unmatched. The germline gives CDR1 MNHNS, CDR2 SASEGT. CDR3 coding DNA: TGTGCCAGCAGTCCTTGGACAGGGCTCTACGAGCAGTACTTC. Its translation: CASSPWTGLYEQYF.

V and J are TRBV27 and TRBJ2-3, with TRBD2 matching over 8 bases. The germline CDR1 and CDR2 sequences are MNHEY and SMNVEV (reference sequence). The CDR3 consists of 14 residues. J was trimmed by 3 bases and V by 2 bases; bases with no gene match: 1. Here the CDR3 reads CASSLAGGTDTQYF. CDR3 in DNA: TGTGCCAGCAGTTTAGCGGGAGGTACAGATACGCAGTATTTT.

The CDR3 sequence: CASSSQTGQETQYF. CDR3 coding DNA: TGTGCCAGCAGCTCGCAGACAGGGCAAGAGACCCAGTACTTC. The J gene is TRBJ2-5, the V gene TRBV7-2, with TRBD1 identical over 7 bases. CDR1 is SGHTA, CDR2 FQGNSA, per germline. J was trimmed by 2 bases and V by 4 bases; bases with no gene match: 4. The CDR3 totals 14 residues.

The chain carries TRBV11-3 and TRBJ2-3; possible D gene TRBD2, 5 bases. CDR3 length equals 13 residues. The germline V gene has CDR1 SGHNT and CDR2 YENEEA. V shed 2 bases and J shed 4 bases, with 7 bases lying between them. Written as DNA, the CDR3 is TGTGCCAGCAGCTTAAGGACTTCAGATACGCAGTATTTT. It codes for CASSLRTSDTQYF.

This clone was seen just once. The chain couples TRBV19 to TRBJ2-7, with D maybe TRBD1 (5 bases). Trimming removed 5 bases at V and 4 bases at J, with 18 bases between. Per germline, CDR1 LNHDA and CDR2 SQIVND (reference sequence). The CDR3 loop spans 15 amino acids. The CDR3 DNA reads TGTGCCAGTAGTGGGGCGGCGAATACCCAATACGAGCAGTACTTC. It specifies CASSGAANTQYEQYF.

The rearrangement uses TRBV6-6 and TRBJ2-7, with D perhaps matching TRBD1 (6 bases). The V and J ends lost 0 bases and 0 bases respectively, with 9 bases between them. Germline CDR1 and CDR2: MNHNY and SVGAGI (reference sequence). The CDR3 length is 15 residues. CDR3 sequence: CASSYSGQISYEQYF. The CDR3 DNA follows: TGTGCCAGCAGTTACTCAGGACAGATCTCCTACGAGCAGTACTTC.

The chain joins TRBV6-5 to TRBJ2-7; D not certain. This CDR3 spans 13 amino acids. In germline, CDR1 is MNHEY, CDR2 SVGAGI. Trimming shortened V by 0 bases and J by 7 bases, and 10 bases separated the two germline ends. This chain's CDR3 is CASSYSSPLEQYF. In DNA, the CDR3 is TGTGCCAGCAGTTACTCGAGTCCATTAGAGCAGTACTTC.

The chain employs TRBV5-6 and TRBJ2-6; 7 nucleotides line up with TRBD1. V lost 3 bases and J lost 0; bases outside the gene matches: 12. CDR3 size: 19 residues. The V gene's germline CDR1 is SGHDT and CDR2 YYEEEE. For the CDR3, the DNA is TGTGCCAGCAGCTCGATTCCGGGACAGATGAGCTCTGGGGCCAACGTCCTGACTTTC. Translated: CASSSIPGQMSSGANVLTF.

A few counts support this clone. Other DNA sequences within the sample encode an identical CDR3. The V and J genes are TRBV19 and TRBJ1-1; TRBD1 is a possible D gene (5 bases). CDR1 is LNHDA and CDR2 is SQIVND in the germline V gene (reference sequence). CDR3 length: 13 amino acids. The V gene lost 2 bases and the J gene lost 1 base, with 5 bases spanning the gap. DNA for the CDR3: TGTGCCAGTAGTATAACAGGGAACACTGAAGCTTTCTTT. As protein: CASSITGNTEAFF.

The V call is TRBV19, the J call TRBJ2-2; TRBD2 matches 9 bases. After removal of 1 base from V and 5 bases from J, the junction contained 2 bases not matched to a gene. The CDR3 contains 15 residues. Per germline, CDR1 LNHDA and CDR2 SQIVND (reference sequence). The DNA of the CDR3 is TGTGCCAGTAGTATAGTGCTAGCGGGAACCGGGGAGCTGTTTTTT. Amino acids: CASSIVLAGTGELFF.

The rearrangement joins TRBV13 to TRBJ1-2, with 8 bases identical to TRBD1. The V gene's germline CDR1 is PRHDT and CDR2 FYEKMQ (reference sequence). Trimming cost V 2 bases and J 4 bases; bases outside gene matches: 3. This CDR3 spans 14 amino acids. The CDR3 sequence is CASSLRTGSYGYTF. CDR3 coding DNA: TGTGCCAGCAGCTTAAGGACAGGGTCCTATGGCTACACCTTC.

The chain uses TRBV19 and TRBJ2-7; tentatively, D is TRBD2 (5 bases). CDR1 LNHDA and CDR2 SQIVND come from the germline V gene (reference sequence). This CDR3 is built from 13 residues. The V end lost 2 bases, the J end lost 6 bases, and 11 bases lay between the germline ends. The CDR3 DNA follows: TGTGCCAGTAGTATATCAAGAGGGTTCGAGCAGTACTTC. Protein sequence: CASSISRGFEQYF. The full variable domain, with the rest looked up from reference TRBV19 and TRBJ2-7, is DGGITQSPKYLFRKEGQNVTLSCEQNLNHDAMYWYRQDPGQGLRLIYYSQIVNDFQKGDIAEGYSVSREKKESFPLTVTSAQKNPTAFYLCASSISRGFEQYFGPGTRLTVT.

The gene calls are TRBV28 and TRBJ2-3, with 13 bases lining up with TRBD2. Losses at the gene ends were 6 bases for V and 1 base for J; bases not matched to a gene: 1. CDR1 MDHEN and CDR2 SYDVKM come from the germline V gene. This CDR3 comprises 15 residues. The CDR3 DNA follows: TGTGCCAGCAGAACTAGCGGGAGGGGCACAGATACGCAGTATTTT. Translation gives CASRTSGRGTDTQYF.

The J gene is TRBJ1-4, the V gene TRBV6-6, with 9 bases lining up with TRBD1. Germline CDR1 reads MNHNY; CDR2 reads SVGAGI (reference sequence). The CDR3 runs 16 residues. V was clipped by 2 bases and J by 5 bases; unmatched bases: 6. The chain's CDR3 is CASSYTGGAGNEKLFF. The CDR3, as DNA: TGTGCCAGCAGTTACACAGGGGGCGCAGGGAATGAAAAACTGTTTTTT.

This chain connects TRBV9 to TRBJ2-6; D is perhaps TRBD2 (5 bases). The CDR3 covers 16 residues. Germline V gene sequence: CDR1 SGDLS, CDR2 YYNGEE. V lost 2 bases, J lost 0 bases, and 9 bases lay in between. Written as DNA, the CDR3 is TGTGCCAGCAGCGTGGGGAGTCTCTCTGGGGCCAACGTCCTGACTTTC. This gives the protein CASSVGSLSGANVLTF.